Sequencing of this T cell receptor (beta chain) was carried out in a study of OX40 agonist ivuxolimab in advanced cancers. Points from the study as a whole: Near-lowest levels of clonal expansion characterized partial responders at 0.1-3.0 mg/kg. CD4+ and CD8+ blood T cells expanded clonally by week 6 at 0.1 to 3.0 mg/kg.

The CDR3 spans 15 residues. Trimming took 3 bases from V and 0 from J, leaving 11 bases between them. Germline assignment: CDR1 LNHDA and CDR2 SQIVND (reference sequence). The data were produced by immunoSEQ multiplex PCR, yet TCRdb's version contains in-frame clones alone and is incomplete. The sample yields 60,000 to 75,000 clones, 84% seen once. With regard to this clone: The antigen is unknown.

Sequences were derived from CD4+ or CD8+ T cells sorted from blood, sampled in a trial of the OX40 agonist ivuxolimab. This chain joins TRBV19 and TRBJ1-2; D not resolved. This TCR derives from an adult with an advanced solid tumor such as melanoma, head and neck, liver or kidney cancer. The CDR3 DNA reads TGTGCCAGTAGTATCCCCCCGACCACTAACTATGGCTACACCTTC. As protein: CASSIPPTTNYGYTF.